This T cell receptor beta chain was sequenced during a study of OX40 agonist ivuxolimab in advanced cancers. This CDR3 contains 15 residues. Trimming pared 0 bases from V and 0 bases from J, leaving 6 bases between. The germline V gene encodes CDR1 LGHNA and CDR2 YSLEER. Method: immunoSEQ multiplex PCR; TCRdb's copy keeps in-frame clones and lacks some. The sample yields about 83,000 clones, over 75% seen once. This clone is a singleton in its sample. This chain joins TRBV4-3 and TRBJ1-5, with D uncertain. The receptor's source is an adult with an advanced solid tumor such as melanoma, head and neck, liver or kidney cancer. The sample was CD4+ or CD8+ T cells sorted from blood, taken in a trial of the OX40 agonist ivuxolimab. The CDR3 spells CASSQDSYSNQPQHF. DNA of the CDR3: TGCGCCAGCAGCCAAGACTCATATAGCAATCAGCCCCAGCATTTT.